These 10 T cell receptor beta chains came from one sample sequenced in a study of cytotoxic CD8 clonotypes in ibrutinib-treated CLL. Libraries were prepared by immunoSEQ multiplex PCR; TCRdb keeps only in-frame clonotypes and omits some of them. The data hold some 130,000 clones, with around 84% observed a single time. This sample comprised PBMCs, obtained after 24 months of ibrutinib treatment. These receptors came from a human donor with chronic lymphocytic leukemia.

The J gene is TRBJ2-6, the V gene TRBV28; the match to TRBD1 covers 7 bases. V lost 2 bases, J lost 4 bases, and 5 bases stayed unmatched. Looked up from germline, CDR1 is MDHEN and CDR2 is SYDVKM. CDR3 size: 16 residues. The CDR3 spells CASSLRGRTGANVLTF. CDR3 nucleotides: TGTGCCAGCAGTTTAAGGGGGCGCACCGGGGCCAACGTCCTGACTTTC.

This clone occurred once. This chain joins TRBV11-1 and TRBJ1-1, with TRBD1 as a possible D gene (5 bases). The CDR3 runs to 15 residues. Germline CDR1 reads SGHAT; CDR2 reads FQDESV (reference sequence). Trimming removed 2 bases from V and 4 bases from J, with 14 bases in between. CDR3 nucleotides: TGTGCCAGCAGCTTAACCCGGGGGGTGGGCACTGAAGCTTTCTTT. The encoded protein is CASSLTRGVGTEAFF.

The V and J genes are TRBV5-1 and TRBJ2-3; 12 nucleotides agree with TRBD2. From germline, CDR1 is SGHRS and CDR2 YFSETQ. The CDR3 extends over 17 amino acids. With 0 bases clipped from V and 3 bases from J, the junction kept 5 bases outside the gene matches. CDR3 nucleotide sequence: TGCGCCAGCAGCTTGGTAACTAGCGGGGGGCCTACAGATACGCAGTATTTT. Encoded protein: CASSLVTSGGPTDTQYF.

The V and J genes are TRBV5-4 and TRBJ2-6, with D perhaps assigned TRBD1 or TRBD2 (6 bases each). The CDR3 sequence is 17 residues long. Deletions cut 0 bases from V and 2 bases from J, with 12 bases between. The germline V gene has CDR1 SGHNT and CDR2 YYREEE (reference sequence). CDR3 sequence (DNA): TGTGCCAGCAGCTTGGGGGGGCGGGGCCCTGGGGCCAACGTCCTGACTTTC. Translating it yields CASSLGGRGPGANVLTF.

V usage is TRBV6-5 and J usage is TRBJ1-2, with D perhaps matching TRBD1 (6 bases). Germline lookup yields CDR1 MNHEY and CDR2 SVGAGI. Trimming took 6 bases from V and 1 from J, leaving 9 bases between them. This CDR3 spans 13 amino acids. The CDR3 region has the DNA TGTGCCAGCAGGCAGGACAGTAACTATGGCTACACCTTC. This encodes CASRQDSNYGYTF.

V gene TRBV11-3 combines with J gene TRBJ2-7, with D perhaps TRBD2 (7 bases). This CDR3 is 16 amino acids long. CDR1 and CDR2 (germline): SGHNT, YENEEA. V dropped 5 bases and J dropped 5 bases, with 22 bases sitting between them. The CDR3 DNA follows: TGTGCCAGCAGCCCCAAGGGGAGGGGGGGTCAAGACGAGCAGTACTTC. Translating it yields CASSPKGRGGQDEQYF.

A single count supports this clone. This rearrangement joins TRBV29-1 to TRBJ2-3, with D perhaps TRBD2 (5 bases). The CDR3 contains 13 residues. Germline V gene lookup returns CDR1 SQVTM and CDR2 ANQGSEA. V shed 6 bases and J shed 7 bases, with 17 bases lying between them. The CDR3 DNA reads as TGCAGCGTCCCGGACTCACCCGGGTATACGCAGTATTTT. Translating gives CSVPDSPGYTQYF.

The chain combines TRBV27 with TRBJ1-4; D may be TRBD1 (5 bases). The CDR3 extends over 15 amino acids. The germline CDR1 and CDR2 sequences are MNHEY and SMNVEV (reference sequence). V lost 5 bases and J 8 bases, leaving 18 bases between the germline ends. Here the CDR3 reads CASSGPGLGEEKLFF. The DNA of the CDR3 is TGTGCCAGCAGTGGACCGGGGCTAGGGGAGGAAAAACTGTTTTTT.

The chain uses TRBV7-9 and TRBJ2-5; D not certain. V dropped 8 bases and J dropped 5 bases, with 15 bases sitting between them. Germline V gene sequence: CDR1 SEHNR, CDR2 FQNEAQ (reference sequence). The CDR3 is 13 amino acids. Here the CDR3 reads CASASPPIETQYF. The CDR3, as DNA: TGTGCCAGCGCCTCCCCTCCAATTGAGACCCAGTACTTC.

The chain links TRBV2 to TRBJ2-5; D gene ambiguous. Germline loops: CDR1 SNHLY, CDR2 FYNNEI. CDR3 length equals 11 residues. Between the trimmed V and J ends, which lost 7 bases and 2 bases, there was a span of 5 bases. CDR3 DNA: TGTGCCAGCAAGGCTCAAGAGACCCAGTACTTC. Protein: CASKAQETQYF.